The rows below give T cell receptor beta chains drawn from one sample of a study of shared clonotypes between healthy human individuals. Libraries were prepared by immunoSEQ multiplex PCR; TCRdb keeps only in-frame clonotypes and omits some of them. In the table there are about 2.1 million clones, 90% to 95% of which are singletons. The sample consisted of naive CD8+ T cells from PBMCs. The receptors originated from a man between 18 and 35 years old in good health. Some clones in this sample may be carry-over from other donors' samples. Each CDR3 is given with its conserved first and last residue. Each record gives: V gene, CDR3 protein.

TRBV9	CASSPQAGNTGELFF
TRBV15	CATSRDHVGAGANVLTF
TRBV7-8	CASRDMSRDSGYEQYF
TRBV15	CATSRDPNSEQYF
TRBV5-1	CASSSLQLDTLEQYF
TRBV6-1	CASTEPGGYNEQFF
TRBV6-5	CASSYFQEYNEQFF
TRBV14	CASSQELAYSYEQYF
TRBV9	CASSVGGTGVHEQYF
TRBV5-6	CASSGPSGLAYEQYF
TRBV27	CASRPDRGSYEQYF
TRBV5-1	CASSWDRGFDYGYTF
TRBV27	CASSSGTGYNEQFF
TRBV4-3	CASSLGLPNTEAFF
TRBV6-1	CASSEAGEDRLRGDTEAFF
TRBV4-1	CASSQEGRAIYEQYF
TRBV29-1	CSVRGTSGSRGSYNEQFF
TRBV5-1	CASSLEQAPRTDTQYF
TRBV29-1	CSVVLGLGNLNEQFF
TRBV4-3	CASSQDWTDSGANVLTF
TRBV18	CASSPGRDYFYEQYF
TRBV4-1	CASSHSPGTGSGELFF
TRBV7-2	CASSFLRGPYNEQFF
TRBV6-1	CASSPGGFSYEQYF
TRBV29-1	CSVLYNEQFF
TRBV9	CASGDSRASSGNTIYF
TRBV6-6	CASKDYARTRDYEQYF
TRBV2	CASSESTTPNQPQHF
TRBV13	CASSGGVDYGYTF
TRBV9	CASSATRQNTGELFF
TRBV29-1	CSVTKGGEAFF
TRBV5-6	CASSIGTLEQFF
TRBV27	CASRTGEWTEAFF
TRBV6-5	CASSWGFRSEQYF
TRBV7-8	CASSPFGSGYGYTF
TRBV30	CAWRGFSGNTIYF
TRBV27	CASSLLWTTLYEQYF
TRBV5-1	CASSFSARSNYGYTF
TRBV4-1	CASTLSGTSGSYEQFF
TRBV4-1	CASSQDDKQLEYF